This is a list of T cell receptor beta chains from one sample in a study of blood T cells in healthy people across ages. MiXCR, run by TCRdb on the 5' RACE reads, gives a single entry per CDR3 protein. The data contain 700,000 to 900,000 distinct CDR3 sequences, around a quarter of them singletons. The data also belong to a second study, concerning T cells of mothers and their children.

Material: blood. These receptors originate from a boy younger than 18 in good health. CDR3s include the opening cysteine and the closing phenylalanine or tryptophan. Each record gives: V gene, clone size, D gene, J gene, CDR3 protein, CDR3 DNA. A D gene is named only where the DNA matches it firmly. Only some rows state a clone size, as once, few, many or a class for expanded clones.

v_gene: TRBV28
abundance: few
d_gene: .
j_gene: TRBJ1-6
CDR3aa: CASSFSLHTGSPLHF
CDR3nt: TGTGCCAGCAGTTTTTCGTTACATACCGGCTCACCCCTCCACTTT

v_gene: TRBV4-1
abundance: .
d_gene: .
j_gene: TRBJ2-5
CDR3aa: CASSSIRGRETQYF
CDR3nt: TGCGCCAGCAGCAGTATCCGGGGCCGAGAGACCCAGTACTTC

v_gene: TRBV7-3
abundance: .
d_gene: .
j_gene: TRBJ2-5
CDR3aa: CASSLLVGGLETQYF
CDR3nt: TGTGCCAGCAGCTTATTGGTGGGGGGCCTAGAGACCCAGTACTTC

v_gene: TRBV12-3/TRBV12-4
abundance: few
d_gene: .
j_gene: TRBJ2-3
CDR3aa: CASSLIRGLTDTQYF
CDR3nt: TGTGCCAGCAGTTTAATCAGGGGACTCACAGATACGCAGTATTTT

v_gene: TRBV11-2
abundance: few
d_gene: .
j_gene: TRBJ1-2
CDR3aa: CASRPLSGAGGYTF
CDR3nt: TGTGCCAGCAGACCCCTTTCAGGGGCGGGGGGCTACACCTTC

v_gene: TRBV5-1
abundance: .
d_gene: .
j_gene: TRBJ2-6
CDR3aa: CASSLEGHISGANVLTF
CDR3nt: TGCGCCAGCAGCTTGGAGGGACACATCTCTGGGGCCAACGTCCTGACTTTC

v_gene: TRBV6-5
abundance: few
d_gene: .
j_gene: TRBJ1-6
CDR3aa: CASSYRERETPLHF
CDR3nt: TGTGCCAGCAGTTACCGCGAAAGAGAGACACCCCTCCACTTT

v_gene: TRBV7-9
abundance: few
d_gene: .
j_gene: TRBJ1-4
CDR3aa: CASRELLKEKLFF
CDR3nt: TGTGCTAGTCGTGAACTACTGAAGGAAAAACTGTTTTTT

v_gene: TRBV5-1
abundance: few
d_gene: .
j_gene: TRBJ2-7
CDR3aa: CASRWTTGFSYEQYF
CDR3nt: TGCGCCAGCAGGTGGACTACAGGGTTCTCCTACGAGCAGTACTTC

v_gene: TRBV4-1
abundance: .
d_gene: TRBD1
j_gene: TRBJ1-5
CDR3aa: CASSQEWTGIQPQHF
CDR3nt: TGCGCCAGCAGCCAAGAGTGGACAGGTATTCAGCCCCAGCATTTT

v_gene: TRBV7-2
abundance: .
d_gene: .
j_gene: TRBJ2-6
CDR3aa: CASSSQVTRANVLTF
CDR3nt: TGTGCCAGCAGCTCACAGGTGACCAGGGCCAACGTCCTGACTTTC

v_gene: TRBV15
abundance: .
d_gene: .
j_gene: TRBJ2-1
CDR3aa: CATSRQGVNNEQFF
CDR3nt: TGTGCCACCAGCAGACAGGGTGTCAACAATGAGCAGTTCTTC

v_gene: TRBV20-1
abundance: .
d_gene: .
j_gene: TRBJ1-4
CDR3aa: CSASKWATNEKLFF
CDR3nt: TGCAGTGCTAGTAAATGGGCAACTAATGAAAAACTGTTTTTT

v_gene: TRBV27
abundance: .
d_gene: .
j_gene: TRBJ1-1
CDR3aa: CASSLLSANTEAFF
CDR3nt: TGTGCCAGCAGCCTGCTCTCAGCAAACACTGAAGCTTTCTTT

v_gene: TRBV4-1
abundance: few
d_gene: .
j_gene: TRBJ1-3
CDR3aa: CASSQVGASSGNTIYF
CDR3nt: TGCGCCAGCAGCCAAGTGGGGGCTAGCTCTGGAAACACCATATATTTT

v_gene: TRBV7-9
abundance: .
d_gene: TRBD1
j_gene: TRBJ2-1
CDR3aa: CASSHGDRDYNEQFF
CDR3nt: TGTGCCAGCAGTCACGGGGACAGGGACTACAATGAGCAGTTCTTC

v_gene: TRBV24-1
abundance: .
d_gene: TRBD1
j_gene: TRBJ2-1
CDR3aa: CATSDQTGEQFF
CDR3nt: TGTGCCACCAGTGATCAGACAGGGGAGCAGTTCTTC

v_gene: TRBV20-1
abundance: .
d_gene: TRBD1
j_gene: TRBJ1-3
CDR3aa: CSARTGSGNTIYF
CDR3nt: TGCAGTGCACGGACAGGGTCTGGAAACACCATATATTTT